Detailed here is one TCR beta chain. The antigen is unknown. This entry comes from a study of cytomegalovirus exposure and HLA in healthy donors. Whole-study results and caveats: In vitro experiments confirmed that a few CMV-associated chains were specific for CMV antigens. Cytomegalovirus-associated status was assigned to 150 or so TCR beta chains.

The method was immunoSEQ multiplex PCR; TCRdb's version includes in-frame clones alone and lacks a portion of them. The table records 150,000 or so clones, roughly 86% of them present only once. The CDR3 is made up of 15 amino acids. Germline assignment: CDR1 SNHLY and CDR2 FYNNEI. Trimming took off 1 base at V and 4 bases at J, with 11 bases between the two ends. The genes are TRBV2 and TRBJ1-3; D unclear. The receptor's source is a human donor in good health. Sequencing used PBMCs. The CDR3 sequence: CASSEVGSGGNTIYF. DNA for the CDR3: TGTGCCAGCAGTGAAGTGGGGAGTGGAGGAAACACCATATATTTT.